A single sample is the source of the 17 T cell receptor beta chains below, sequenced in a study of cytomegalovirus exposure and HLA in healthy donors. A multiplex PCR was run with 60 Vbeta primers and 13 Jbeta primers. Repertoires were generated with immunoSEQ multiplex PCR, while TCRdb's copy carries only in-frame clones and drops some. This repertoire shows roughly 250,000 clones, 80% found once; its top ten account for about 0.28%. Input material: PBMCs. Source of these receptors: a girl aged 2 to 9 in good health and CMV-seronegative.

This chain connects TRBV5-4 to TRBJ2-6; maybe TRBD1 (6 bases). The germline V gene encodes CDR1 SGHNT and CDR2 YYREEE (reference sequence). Deletions cut 4 bases from V and 0 bases from J, with 11 bases between. This CDR3 comprises 16 residues. The CDR3 loop is CASSGNRASGANVLTF. CDR3 DNA sequence: TGTGCCAGCAGCGGTAACAGGGCCTCTGGGGCCAACGTCCTGACTTTC. Full variable domain (missing parts from reference TRBV5-4 and TRBJ2-6): ETGVTQSPTHLIKTRGQQVTLRCSSQSGHNTVSWYQQALGQGPQFIFQYYREEENGRGNFPPRFSGLQFPNYSSELNVNALELDDSALYLCASSGNRASGANVLTFGAGSRLTVL.

This clone is a singleton in its sample. This chain connects TRBV29-1 to TRBJ2-2; 7 bases map to TRBD1. This CDR3 region has 14 residues. J gave up 6 bases and V 6 bases, and 10 bases lay outside the gene matches. The germline CDR1 and CDR2 sequences are SQVTM and ANQGSEA. CDR3 DNA sequence: TGCAGCGTACTTCATACCGGGACAGCCGGGGAGCTGTTTTTT. Amino acid sequence: CSVLHTGTAGELFF.

The CDR3 coding sequence is TGTGCCAGTGACAGGGGGCGGGTGGGGCTCCAGCATTTT. Translating it yields CASDRGRVGLQHF. The J gene is TRBJ1-5, the V gene TRBV19, with TRBD1 matching over 10 bases. With 8 bases clipped from V and 12 bases from J, the junction kept 10 bases outside the gene matches. Germline CDR1 and CDR2: LNHDA and SQIVND (reference sequence). The CDR3 length is 13 residues.

V usage is TRBV5-1 and J usage is TRBJ2-5; D not resolved. Trimming removed 0 bases from V and 3 bases from J, with 3 bases in between. The CDR3 loop spans 12 amino acids. CDR1 is SGHRS, CDR2 YFSETQ, per germline. CDR3 region: CASSLDKETQYF. The CDR3 nucleotides are TGCGCCAGCAGCTTGGATAAAGAGACCCAGTACTTC.

This clone turned up a few times. This sequence joins TRBV6-6 and TRBJ2-2; possibly TRBD2 for D (6 bases). The length of the CDR3 is 14 residues. CDR1 and CDR2 (germline): MNHNY, SVGAGI (reference sequence). Trimming shortened V by 6 bases and J by 5 bases, and 13 bases separated the two germline ends. The CDR3 protein is CASRVTRGTGELFF. The CDR3 nucleotides read TGTGCCAGCAGGGTGACTAGAGGGACCGGGGAGCTGTTTTTT.

This sequence joins TRBV19 and TRBJ1-1; tentatively, D is TRBD1 (5 bases). V lost 3 bases and J lost 2, with 13 bases in between. Germline CDR1 is LNHDA and CDR2 is SQIVND (reference sequence). The CDR3 covers 15 residues. DNA of the CDR3: TGTGCCAGTAGTATTCGATTTCGGACAAACACTGAAGCTTTCTTT. Translation: CASSIRFRTNTEAFF.

V gene TRBV7-3 combines with J gene TRBJ2-7; possibly TRBD1 for D (6 bases). The CDR3 is made up of 15 amino acids. V lost 1 base, J lost 6 bases, and 16 bases lay in between. Germline-derived CDR1 and CDR2 are SGHTA and FQGTGA. CDR3 region: CASSLMGRGLSEQYF. In DNA form, the CDR3 reads TGTGCCAGCAGCTTAATGGGCAGGGGATTATCCGAGCAGTACTTC.

Only a few counts were recorded for this clone. The J gene is TRBJ2-7, the V gene TRBV9, with 8 bases that match TRBD2. The CDR3 consists of 14 residues. Germline V gene lookup returns CDR1 SGDLS and CDR2 YYNGEE. Unmatched junction bases numbered 13, after V lost 5 bases and J lost 9 bases. The CDR3 region is CASSQAGDGMVQYF. The DNA of the CDR3 is TGTGCCAGCAGTCAAGCGGGAGATGGTATGGTGCAGTACTTC.

In DNA form, the CDR3 reads TGTGCCAGCAGCCAACAGGGCCAAGAGACCCAGTACTTC. This gives the protein CASSQQGQETQYF. V gene TRBV6-1 combines with J gene TRBJ2-5; tentatively, D is TRBD1 (6 bases). Trimming stripped 6 bases from V and 1 base from J, with 9 bases between. The CDR3 loop spans 13 amino acids. CDR1 and CDR2 (germline): MNHNS, SASEGT.

CDR3 DNA sequence: TGTGCCAGCAGTTTCCGGACAGGGGATCAGCCCCAGCATTTT. Its translation is CASSFRTGDQPQHF. This chain uses TRBV6-5 with TRBJ1-5, with TRBD1 identical over 9 bases. Germline V CDR1 and CDR2: MNHEY, SVGAGI. V shed 4 bases, J shed 5 bases, and the junction held 3 bases outside the gene matches. The CDR3 is made up of 14 amino acids.

The chain carries TRBV29-1 and TRBJ2-1; 7 bases are a match to TRBD2. CDR3 length: 12 residues. The trim removed 6 bases at V and 6 bases at J, leaving 5 bases unmatched. The germline V gene encodes CDR1 SQVTM and CDR2 ANQGSEA. The CDR3 DNA follows: TGCAGCGTCCAGCGGGACCTCAATGAGCAGTTCTTC. Its protein is CSVQRDLNEQFF.

The chain joins TRBV5-1 to TRBJ1-2, with a possible D match to TRBD1 (5 bases). The CDR3 loop spans 12 amino acids. CDR1 is SGHRS and CDR2 is YFSETQ in the germline V gene. V lost 4 bases, J lost 10 bases, and 14 bases lay in between. CDR3 in DNA: TGCGCCAGCAGCCCGGACAAGCCCGCCTACACCTTC. Protein sequence: CASSPDKPAYTF.

This clone was seen just once. The chain has TRBV4-2 and TRBJ2-7; 8 nucleotides align to TRBD1. J was trimmed by 4 bases and V by 0 bases; bases with no gene match: 8. This CDR3 region has 16 residues. Germline V lookup: CDR1 LGHNA, CDR2 YNFKEQ. The CDR3 region is CASSQDLWDRIYEQYF. The CDR3 DNA is TGTGCCAGCAGCCAAGATCTATGGGACAGGATATACGAGCAGTACTTC.

The V and J genes are TRBV30 and TRBJ2-3; 8 bases align to TRBD2. The CDR3 extends over 17 amino acids. V dropped 2 bases and J dropped 0; count of bases not matched to a gene: 10. CDR1 GTSNPN and CDR2 SVGIG come from the germline V gene (reference sequence). CDR3 region: CAWSYAGGRTSTDTQYF. The DNA of the CDR3 is TGTGCCTGGAGTTATGCGGGAGGTCGTACTAGCACAGATACGCAGTATTTT. Supplemented by reference TRBV30 and TRBJ2-3, the full variable domain reads SQTIHQWPATLVQPVGSPLSLECTVEGTSNPNLYWYRQAAGRGLQLLFYSVGIGQISSEVPQNLSASRPQDRQFILSSKKLLLSDSGFYLCAWSYAGGRTSTDTQYFGPGTRLTVL.

The CDR3 region has the DNA TGTGCCAGCAGGCGGGTGGTAAATGAAAAACTGTTTTTT. Its protein is CASRRVVNEKLFF. This sequence joins TRBV6-1 and TRBJ1-4; no reliable D call. Deletions cut 6 bases from V and 5 bases from J, with 10 bases between. Germline V gene data show CDR1 as MNHNS and CDR2 as SASEGT. The CDR3 is made up of 13 amino acids.

The rearrangement links TRBV6-5 to TRBJ2-7, with D possibly being TRBD1 (6 bases). The germline V and J ends were trimmed by 6 bases and 8 bases, with 11 bases remaining between them. Germline CDR1 reads MNHEY; CDR2 reads SVGAGI. This CDR3 is 11 amino acids long. This CDR3 reads CASRFGQKQYF. CDR3 nucleotide sequence: TGTGCCAGCAGATTTGGACAGAAGCAGTACTTC.

The V gene is TRBV5-4, the J gene TRBJ2-5, with 13 bases matching TRBD2. Trimming at V came to 1 base and at J to 4 bases, leaving 7 bases not matched to a gene. CDR1 and CDR2 from the germline V gene are SGHNT and YYREEE (reference sequence). The CDR3 has 17 amino acids. Written as DNA, the CDR3 is TGTGCCAGCAGCTTGACTAGCGGGAGGGTCAGGGGAGAGACCCAGTACTTC. Translated, it gives CASSLTSGRVRGETQYF.